This TCR beta chain was sequenced during a study of OX40 agonist ivuxolimab in advanced cancers. Study details: Patients were treated with intravenous ivuxolimab, dosed at 0.01 to 10 mg/kg and infused every 2 weeks.

The data were produced by immunoSEQ multiplex PCR, yet TCRdb's version contains in-frame clones alone and is incomplete. This table holds more than 80,000 clones, roughly nine tenths found once. This TCR came from an adult with an advanced solid tumor such as melanoma, head and neck, liver or kidney cancer. The sample consisted of CD4+ or CD8+ T cells sorted from blood, taken in a trial of the OX40 agonist ivuxolimab.

The CDR3 here is CASSDSGRSEAFF. The CDR3 nucleotides read TGTGCCAGCAGTGACTCTGGGCGGTCTGAAGCTTTCTTT. This chain uses TRBV6-4 with TRBJ1-1; D not certain. The V end lost 0 bases, the J end lost 6 bases, and 8 bases lay between the germline ends. From germline, CDR1 is MRHNA and CDR2 SNTAGT. CDR3 length: 13 residues.